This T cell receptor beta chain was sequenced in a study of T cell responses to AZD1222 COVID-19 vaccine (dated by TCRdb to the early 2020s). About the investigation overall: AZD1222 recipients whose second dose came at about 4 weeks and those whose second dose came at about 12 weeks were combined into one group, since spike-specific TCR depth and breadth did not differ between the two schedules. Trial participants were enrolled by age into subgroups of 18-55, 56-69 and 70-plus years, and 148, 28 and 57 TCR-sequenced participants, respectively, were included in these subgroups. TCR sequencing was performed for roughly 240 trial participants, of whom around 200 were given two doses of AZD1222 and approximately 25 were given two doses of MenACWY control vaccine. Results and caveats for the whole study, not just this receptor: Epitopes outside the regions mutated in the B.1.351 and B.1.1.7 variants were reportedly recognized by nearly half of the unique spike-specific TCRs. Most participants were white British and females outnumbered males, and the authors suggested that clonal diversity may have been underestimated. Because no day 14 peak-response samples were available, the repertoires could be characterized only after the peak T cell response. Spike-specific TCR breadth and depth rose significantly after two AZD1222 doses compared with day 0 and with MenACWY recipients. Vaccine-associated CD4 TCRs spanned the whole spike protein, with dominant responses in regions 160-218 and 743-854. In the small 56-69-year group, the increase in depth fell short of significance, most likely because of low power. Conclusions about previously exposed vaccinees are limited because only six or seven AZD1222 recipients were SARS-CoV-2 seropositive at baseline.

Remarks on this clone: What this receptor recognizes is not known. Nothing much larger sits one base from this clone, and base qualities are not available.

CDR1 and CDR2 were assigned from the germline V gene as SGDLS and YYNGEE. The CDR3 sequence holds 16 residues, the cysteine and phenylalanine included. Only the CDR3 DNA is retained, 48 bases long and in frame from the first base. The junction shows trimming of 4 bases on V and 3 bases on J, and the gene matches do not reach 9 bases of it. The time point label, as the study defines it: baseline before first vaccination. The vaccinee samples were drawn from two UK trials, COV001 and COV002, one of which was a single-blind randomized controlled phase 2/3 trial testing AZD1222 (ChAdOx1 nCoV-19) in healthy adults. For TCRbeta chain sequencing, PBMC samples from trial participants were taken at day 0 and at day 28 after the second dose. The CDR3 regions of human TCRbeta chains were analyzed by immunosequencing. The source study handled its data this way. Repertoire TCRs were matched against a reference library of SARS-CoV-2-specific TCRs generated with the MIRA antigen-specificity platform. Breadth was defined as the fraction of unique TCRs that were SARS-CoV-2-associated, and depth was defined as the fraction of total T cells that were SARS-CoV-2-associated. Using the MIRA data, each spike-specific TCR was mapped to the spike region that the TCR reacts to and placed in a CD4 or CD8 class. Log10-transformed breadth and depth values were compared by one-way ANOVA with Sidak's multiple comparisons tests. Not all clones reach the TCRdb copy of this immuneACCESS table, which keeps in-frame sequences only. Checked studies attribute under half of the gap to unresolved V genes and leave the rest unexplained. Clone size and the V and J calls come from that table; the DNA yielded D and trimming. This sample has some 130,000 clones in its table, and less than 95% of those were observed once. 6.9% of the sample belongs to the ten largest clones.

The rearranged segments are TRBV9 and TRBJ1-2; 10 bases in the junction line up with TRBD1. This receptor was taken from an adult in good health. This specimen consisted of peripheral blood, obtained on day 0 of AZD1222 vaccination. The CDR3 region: CASSPGDRGVDYGYTF. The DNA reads TGTGCCAGCAGCCCGGGGGACAGGGGCGTAGACTATGGCTACACCTTC.